What follows describes a single TCR beta chain. A much larger clone differs from this one at a single base, so this may be a read error. This sample was included in a study of T-cell reconstitution after alpha-beta-depleted transplantation in children. Researchers prepared the TCRbeta library using unique molecular identifiers, the study reports. A single record per CDR3 protein comes from TCRdb applying MiXCR to the PCR reads. The data hold fewer than 130,000 distinct CDR3 sequences, with approximately 10% observed a single time. The CDR3 is 15 residues long. Germline V gene sequence: CDR1 MNHEY, CDR2 SMNVEV (reference sequence). V lost 4 bases and J 1 base, leaving 13 bases between the germline ends.

The TCR was taken from a human donor who donated a stem cell graft to a child with acute lymphoblastic leukemia. J is TRBJ1-2 and V is TRBV27; D gene ambiguous. The specimen comprised PBMCs from the stem cell graft donor, sampled from the stem cell graft. The CDR3 bases are TGTGCCAGCAGTTCTCAGCGGACCCGTAACTATGGCTACACCTTC. Protein: CASSSQRTRNYGYTF.